One sample yielded the 20 T cell receptor beta chains listed below, sequenced in a study of response to subunit inactivated influenza vaccine listed by TCRdb under 2018. Library preparation employed RT-PCR. The sequencer listed for this sample is Illumina HiSeq 2500. TCRdb passed the public sequencing reads through fastp at Q25 and MiXCR, retaining productive beta sequences. Duplicate CDR3 protein sequences are folded into a single record with the most common DNA and genes. The sample table shows 540,000 or so distinct CDR3 sequences, and 10% to 15% are seen once. The top ten clones comprise roughly 13% of the sample. Per the publication, the time point label means: 45 to 50 days after influenza vaccine administration. Sequenced here: PBMCs from blood, sampled roughly 6 weeks after vaccination. Receptors originate from a man in his fifties or sixties who received an inactivated influenza vaccine. Donor details come from another sample of the same person, matched by shared clones.

This clonotype has more than one count but fewer than ten. V and J are TRBV18 and TRBJ2-7, with 8 nucleotides matching TRBD1. The germline V gene has CDR1 KGHSH and CDR2 LQKENI. The V gene end was trimmed by 2 bases and the J gene end by 3 bases; junction bases not matched to a gene: 6. The CDR3 length is 15 residues. The CDR3 sequence is CASSPGQGLNYEQYF. The CDR3 nucleotides are TGTGCCAGCTCACCAGGACAGGGCCTGAACTACGAGCAGTACTTC.

This clonotype occurred a few times. As DNA, the CDR3 is TGTGCCAGCAGCCTACAGGCTATTACCGGGGAGCTGTTTTTT. Protein product: CASSLQAITGELFF. The chain combines TRBV12-3 or TRBV12-4 with TRBJ2-2; the D gene is possibly TRBD1 (5 bases). This CDR3 comprises 14 residues. Trimming removed 6 bases from V and 5 bases from J, with 13 bases in between.

This clonotype was counted only a few times. The CDR3 sequence is CSAFKNSNIQYF. The CDR3 DNA reads as TGCAGTGCTTTCAAAAATAGTAACATTCAGTACTTC. This rearrangement joins TRBV20-1 to TRBJ2-4; D gene uncertain. The V gene lost 5 bases and the J gene lost 7 bases, with 12 bases spanning the gap. Germline-derived CDR1 and CDR2 are DFQATT and SNEGSKA (reference sequence). The CDR3 is made up of 12 amino acids.

This clonotype was seen many times. J is TRBJ2-7 and V is TRBV7-9; TRBD2 agrees at 7 bases. Germline V gene data show CDR1 as SEHNR and CDR2 as FQNEAQ (reference sequence). J gave up 3 bases and V 0 bases, and 5 bases lay outside the gene matches. The CDR3 totals 15 residues. The CDR3 bases are TGTGCCAGCAGCTTAGCGGTTTCGGGGGGCTACGAGCAGTACTTC. Translating it yields CASSLAVSGGYEQYF.

The V and J genes are TRBV2 and TRBJ1-2; no clear D. With 3 bases removed from V and 2 bases from J, the gap between germline ends came to 13 bases. From germline, CDR1 is SNHLY and CDR2 FYNNEI. The CDR3 spans 15 residues. This CDR3 reads CASSEMVGMNYGYTF. In nucleotides, the CDR3 is TGTGCCAGCAGTGAGATGGTAGGGATGAACTATGGCTACACCTTC.

The V gene is TRBV2, the J gene TRBJ1-5, with unresolved D. The germline V gene has CDR1 SNHLY and CDR2 FYNNEI. The CDR3 is 16 residues long. The V gene lost 3 bases and the J gene lost 9 bases, with 21 bases spanning the gap. Here the CDR3 DNA reads TGTGCCAGCAGTGACCCTTTGAGCCCGAGTCGTCGGCCCCAGCATTTT. Its translation is CASSDPLSPSRRPQHF.

A few counts support this clonotype. This chain uses TRBV6-2 or TRBV6-3 with TRBJ1-2; 7 bases fit TRBD1. Germline V gene lookup returns CDR1 MNHEY and CDR2 SVGEGT. Trimming took 7 bases from V and 0 from J; bases not matched to a gene: 8. The CDR3 covers 15 residues. CDR3 protein: CASTDPGTANYGYTF. The DNA of the CDR3 is TGTGCCAGCACTGACCCAGGGACAGCTAACTATGGCTACACCTTC.

This clonotype was seen a few times. The CDR3 spells CASSLVLARTGELFF. CDR3 DNA sequence: TGTGCCAGCAGTTTGGTACTAGCACGAACCGGGGAGCTGTTTTTT. This chain joins TRBV28 and TRBJ2-2; perhaps TRBD2 as D (6 bases). This CDR3 is built from 15 residues. Looked up from germline, CDR1 is MDHEN and CDR2 is SYDVKM. Trimming stripped 3 bases from V and 5 bases from J, with 13 bases between.

This clonotype was seen more than once but under ten times. This chain joins TRBV28 and TRBJ1-2; D uncertain. The V end lost 6 bases, the J end lost 7 bases, and 12 bases lay between the germline ends. The CDR3 extends over 12 amino acids. Germline V gene sequence: CDR1 MDHEN, CDR2 SYDVKM. The CDR3 protein is CASSPPRRGYTF. The DNA of the CDR3 is TGTGCCAGCAGCCCCCCGCGCCGTGGCTACACCTTC.

This sequence joins TRBV6-2 or TRBV6-3 and TRBJ2-3, with 11 bases that match TRBD2. Germline CDR1 and CDR2: MNHEY and SVGEGT. The CDR3 loop spans 17 amino acids. V lost 0 bases, J lost 2 bases, and 4 bases stayed unmatched. Here the CDR3 reads CASSYSRLAGSTDTQYF. The CDR3 bases are TGTGCCAGCAGTTACTCGAGACTAGCGGGGTCCACAGATACGCAGTATTTT.

The V gene is TRBV20-1, the J gene TRBJ1-5; D call uncertain. Germline lookup yields CDR1 DFQATT and CDR2 SNEGSKA (reference sequence). V was shortened by 4 bases and J by 1 base, with 14 bases between the two germline ends. The CDR3 has 15 amino acids. The CDR3 protein is CSATLGGVSNQPQHF. The CDR3 nucleotides read TGCAGTGCTACACTCGGTGGGGTGAGCAATCAGCCCCAGCATTTT.

This clonotype turned up a few times. This chain links TRBV18 with TRBJ1-2; D unresolved. Trimming removed 0 bases at V and 1 base at J, with 9 bases between. CDR1 is KGHSH, CDR2 LQKENI, per germline. This CDR3 region has 15 residues. DNA for the CDR3: TGTGCCAGCTCACCACCCTACGCGGGTAACTATGGCTACACCTTC. This sequence encodes CASSPPYAGNYGYTF. The variable domain in full, completed from reference TRBV18 and TRBJ1-2, reads NAGVMQNPRHLVRRRGQEARLRCSPMKGHSHVYWYRQLPEEGLKFMVYLQKENIIDESGMPKERFSAEFPKEGPSILRIQQVVRGDSAAYFCASSPPYAGNYGYTFGSGTRLTVV.

The rearrangement uses TRBV29-1 and TRBJ1-2; 8 bases line up with TRBD1. This CDR3 is 14 amino acids long. The trim removed 4 bases at V and 3 bases at J, leaving 7 bases unmatched. Per the germline V gene, CDR1 is SQVTM and CDR2 is ANQGSEA. The CDR3 DNA reads TGCAGCGTTGGGGTAGACAGGGGACACTATGGCTACACCTTC. Translation: CSVGVDRGHYGYTF.

This clonotype was found a few times. The chain combines TRBV5-5 with TRBJ2-2; 9 bases agree with TRBD1. V lost 0 bases and J lost 2; bases outside the gene matches: 5. Per germline, CDR1 SGHKS and CDR2 YYEKEE (reference sequence). This CDR3 comprises 17 residues. DNA of the CDR3: TGTGCCAGCAGCTTGGGTGGGACAGGGTACAACACCGGGGAGCTGTTTTTT. It is translated as CASSLGGTGYNTGELFF.

This clonotype was observed a handful of times. The J gene is TRBJ2-1, the V gene TRBV15, with 9 nucleotides matching TRBD2. The germline gives CDR1 LNHNV, CDR2 YYDKDF (reference sequence). The trim removed 8 bases at V and 7 bases at J, leaving 24 bases unmatched. The CDR3 spans 19 residues. Here the CDR3 DNA reads TGTGCCACCCGAAGCTCACCCGGACTAGCGACTTACTCGTGGAATGAGCAGTTCTTC. Translating gives CATRSSPGLATYSWNEQFF.

This clonotype was observed a handful of times. The CDR3 DNA reads as TGTGCCAGCAGTTTATTGGCAGGGGGGAGGGGGACCCAGTACTTC. Protein sequence: CASSLLAGGRGTQYF. This chain joins TRBV28 and TRBJ2-5; the D call may be TRBD1 or TRBD2 (7 bases each). V lost 1 base to trimming and J lost 7 bases, with 16 bases between them. CDR3 length equals 15 residues. Germline V lookup: CDR1 MDHEN, CDR2 SYDVKM.

This clonotype was detected a few times. The chain links TRBV6-1 to TRBJ2-1; maybe TRBD1 (5 bases). The V gene lost 6 bases and the J gene lost 0 bases, with 12 bases spanning the gap. There are 15 residues in the CDR3. Germline V CDR1 and CDR2: MNHNS, SASEGT. The CDR3 coding sequence is TGTGCCAGCAGCCAGGGTCGTGCCTCCTACAATGAGCAGTTCTTC. Translation: CASSQGRASYNEQFF.

In this sample, this clonotype turned up a few times. The chain carries TRBV5-1 and TRBJ1-1; D is possibly TRBD1 (5 bases). This CDR3 is 14 amino acids long. The germline V and J ends were trimmed by 6 bases and 1 base, with 13 bases remaining between them. The V gene's germline CDR1 is SGHRS and CDR2 YFSETQ. The CDR3 DNA follows: TGCGCCAGCAAGCTTACGACAGAGAACACTGAAGCTTTCTTT. Its translation: CASKLTTENTEAFF.

This clonotype was recorded a few times. This chain joins TRBV6-2 or TRBV6-3 and TRBJ2-3; TRBD2 aligns across 7 bases. The trim removed 2 bases at V and 2 bases at J, leaving 7 bases unmatched. The CDR3 loop spans 16 amino acids. Germline V gene lookup returns CDR1 MNHEY and CDR2 SVGEGT. CDR3 region: CASSYPAAGVTDTQYF. CDR3 nucleotides: TGTGCCAGCAGTTACCCGGCGGCGGGAGTCACAGATACGCAGTATTTT.

The rearrangement joins TRBV3-1 to TRBJ2-1; maybe TRBD2 (5 bases). With 1 base removed from V and 7 bases from J, the gap between germline ends came to 11 bases. In germline, CDR1 is LGHDT, CDR2 YNNKEL (reference sequence). The CDR3 is 14 amino acids. The CDR3, as DNA: TGTGCCAGCAGCCAAGCGCTGAGAGGGAATGAGCAGTTCTTC. Translation: CASSQALRGNEQFF.